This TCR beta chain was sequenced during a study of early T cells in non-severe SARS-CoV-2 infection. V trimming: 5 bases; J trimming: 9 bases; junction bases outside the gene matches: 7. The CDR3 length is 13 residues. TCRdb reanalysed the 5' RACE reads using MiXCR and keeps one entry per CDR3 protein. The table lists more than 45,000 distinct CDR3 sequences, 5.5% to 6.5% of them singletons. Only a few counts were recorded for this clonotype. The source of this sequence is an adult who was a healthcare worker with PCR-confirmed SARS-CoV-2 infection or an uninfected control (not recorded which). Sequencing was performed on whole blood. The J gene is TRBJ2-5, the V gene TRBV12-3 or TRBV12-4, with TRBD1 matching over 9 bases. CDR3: CASSKGTGRAQYF. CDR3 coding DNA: TGTGCCAGCAGTAAGGGGACAGGGCGGGCCCAGTACTTC.